This is a list of T cell receptor beta chains from one sample in a study of T cell responses to AZD1222 COVID-19 vaccine. Libraries were prepared by immunoSEQ multiplex PCR; TCRdb keeps only in-frame clonotypes and omits some of them. The sample lists 120,000 or so clones; approximately 85% were seen once. Sequenced material: peripheral blood, taken on day 0 of AZD1222 vaccination. Receptors were obtained from an adult in good health. Each CDR3 is given with its conserved first and last residue. The D gene is left open where the match is weak. A clone size is listed for some rows: how often the clone was seen (once, few, many), or a class if it is expanded.

j_call: TRBJ2-7
clone_size: few
d_call: TRBD1
v_call: TRBV7-8
cdr3_aa: CASSLGQGKYEQYF
cdr3_nt: TGTGCCAGCAGCCTCGGACAGGGCAAGTACGAGCAGTACTTC

j_call: TRBJ1-1
clone_size: NA
d_call: NA
v_call: TRBV30
cdr3_aa: CAWSVQTWVNTEAFF
cdr3_nt: TGTGCCTGGAGTGTGCAAACATGGGTGAACACTGAAGCTTTCTTT

j_call: TRBJ2-3
clone_size: NA
d_call: NA
v_call: TRBV24-1
cdr3_aa: CATSDLQAGLGTDTQYF
cdr3_nt: TGTGCCACCAGTGATTTGCAGGCGGGGCTGGGCACAGATACGCAGTATTTT

j_call: TRBJ2-2
clone_size: NA
d_call: TRBD1
v_call: TRBV7-2
cdr3_aa: CASSSGQPNTGELFF
cdr3_nt: TGTGCCAGCAGCTCGGGACAGCCCAACACCGGGGAGCTGTTTTTT

j_call: TRBJ2-1
clone_size: NA
d_call: TRBD2
v_call: TRBV11-3
cdr3_aa: CASSLRDKPGLAGGYNEQFF
cdr3_nt: TGTGCCAGCAGCTTGCGGGACAAACCGGGACTAGCGGGGGGATACAATGAGCAGTTCTTC

j_call: TRBJ1-4
clone_size: once
d_call: TRBD1
v_call: TRBV5-1
cdr3_aa: CASSGGQADNEKLFF
cdr3_nt: TGCGCCAGCAGCGGGGGACAGGCGGATAATGAAAAACTGTTTTTT

j_call: TRBJ1-2
clone_size: NA
d_call: NA
v_call: TRBV4-2
cdr3_aa: CASSQPDGYGYTF
cdr3_nt: TGTGCCAGCAGCCAACCGGACGGCTATGGCTACACCTTC

j_call: TRBJ2-7
clone_size: NA
d_call: NA
v_call: TRBV28
cdr3_aa: CASRPTDQASYEQYF
cdr3_nt: TGTGCCAGCAGACCTACAGACCAGGCCTCCTACGAGCAGTACTTC

j_call: TRBJ2-3
clone_size: NA
d_call: NA
v_call: TRBV4-3
cdr3_aa: CASSQGEVDTQYF
cdr3_nt: TGCGCCAGCAGCCAAGGAGAGGTAGATACGCAGTATTTT

j_call: TRBJ2-2
clone_size: NA
d_call: TRBD1
v_call: TRBV11-2
cdr3_aa: CASSPIQGAWKAGELFF
cdr3_nt: TGTGCCAGCAGCCCCATACAGGGGGCGTGGAAGGCCGGGGAGCTGTTTTTT

j_call: TRBJ2-3
clone_size: NA
d_call: NA
v_call: TRBV14
cdr3_aa: CASSQDSGRGVTQYF
cdr3_nt: TGTGCCAGCAGCCAAGATAGTGGCAGAGGAGTTACGCAGTATTTT

j_call: TRBJ1-3
clone_size: NA
d_call: TRBD1
v_call: TRBV5-6
cdr3_aa: CASSAGTGVGNTIYF
cdr3_nt: TGTGCCAGCAGCGCCGGGACAGGGGTTGGAAACACCATATATTTT

j_call: TRBJ2-2
clone_size: NA
d_call: NA
v_call: TRBV5-5
cdr3_aa: CASSPEGPTRGRTGELFF
cdr3_nt: TGTGCCAGCAGCCCGGAAGGGCCGACTAGGGGTCGGACCGGGGAGCTGTTTTTT

j_call: TRBJ1-6
clone_size: NA
d_call: NA
v_call: TRBV13
cdr3_aa: CASSRQASMSPLHF
cdr3_nt: TGTGCCAGCAGTAGACAGGCATCCATGTCACCCCTCCACTTT

j_call: TRBJ2-7
clone_size: NA
d_call: TRBD1
v_call: TRBV18
cdr3_aa: CASSPYDRWTGFSYEQYF
cdr3_nt: TGTGCCAGCTCACCTTACGACCGCTGGACAGGTTTCTCCTACGAGCAGTACTTC

j_call: TRBJ2-3
clone_size: NA
d_call: TRBD2
v_call: TRBV5-4
cdr3_aa: CASSDNGWRAGPDTQYF
cdr3_nt: TGTGCCAGCAGCGACAATGGGTGGAGAGCGGGGCCAGATACGCAGTATTTT

j_call: TRBJ2-3
clone_size: NA
d_call: NA
v_call: TRBV19
cdr3_aa: CASKGPWVRSAKITDTQYF
cdr3_nt: TGTGCCAGTAAGGGGCCCTGGGTTCGTAGCGCAAAAATCACAGATACGCAGTATTTT

j_call: TRBJ1-5
clone_size: NA
d_call: NA
v_call: TRBV5-1
cdr3_aa: CASSLEGYQPQHF
cdr3_nt: TGCGCCAGCAGCTTGGAGGGGTATCAGCCCCAGCATTTT

j_call: TRBJ1-6
clone_size: NA
d_call: NA
v_call: TRBV2
cdr3_aa: CASSPSRGYNSPLHF
cdr3_nt: TGTGCCAGCAGTCCAAGTCGTGGGTATAATTCACCCCTCCACTTT

j_call: TRBJ1-1
clone_size: NA
d_call: NA
v_call: TRBV4-1
cdr3_aa: CASRGTEAFF
cdr3_nt: TGCGCCAGCAGGGGCACTGAAGCTTTCTTT

j_call: TRBJ2-2
clone_size: NA
d_call: NA
v_call: TRBV5-1
cdr3_aa: CASSLDRGLTGELFF
cdr3_nt: TGCGCCAGCAGCTTGGATCGGGGTCTCACCGGGGAGCTGTTTTTT

j_call: TRBJ2-7
clone_size: once
d_call: NA
v_call: TRBV20-1
cdr3_aa: CSASGAGSYEQYF
cdr3_nt: TGCAGTGCTAGTGGGGCGGGGTCCTACGAGCAGTACTTC

j_call: TRBJ1-3
clone_size: NA
d_call: NA
v_call: TRBV9
cdr3_aa: CASRERSGNTIYF
cdr3_nt: TGTGCCAGCAGAGAACGCTCTGGAAACACCATATATTTT

j_call: TRBJ1-1
clone_size: NA
d_call: NA
v_call: TRBV4-3
cdr3_aa: CASSHDTRGTEAFF
cdr3_nt: TGCGCCAGCAGCCATGATACGCGGGGCACTGAAGCTTTCTTT

j_call: TRBJ2-5
clone_size: few
d_call: TRBD2
v_call: TRBV2
cdr3_aa: CASRPGTSPQETQYF
cdr3_nt: TGTGCCAGCAGGCCCGGGACTAGCCCTCAAGAGACCCAGTACTTC

j_call: TRBJ2-7
clone_size: NA
d_call: TRBD1
v_call: TRBV5-5
cdr3_aa: CASSLADRDAYEQYF
cdr3_nt: TGTGCCAGCAGCTTGGCAGACAGGGATGCCTACGAGCAGTACTTC

j_call: TRBJ1-4
clone_size: NA
d_call: TRBD1
v_call: TRBV7-2
cdr3_aa: CASSLGGTGGEKLFF
cdr3_nt: TGTGCCAGCAGCTTAGGGGGGACAGGAGGGGAAAAACTGTTTTTT

j_call: TRBJ2-3
clone_size: NA
d_call: NA
v_call: TRBV2
cdr3_aa: CASRKRGGRTTDTQYF
cdr3_nt: TGTGCCAGCAGGAAAAGGGGGGGTAGAACCACAGATACGCAGTATTTT

j_call: TRBJ2-2
clone_size: NA
d_call: TRBD1
v_call: TRBV7-8
cdr3_aa: CASSLWDRGTTGELFF
cdr3_nt: TGTGCCAGCAGCCTTTGGGACAGGGGGACCACCGGGGAGCTGTTTTTT

j_call: TRBJ2-7
clone_size: NA
d_call: TRBD2
v_call: TRBV28
cdr3_aa: CASSPPWRGGPSYEQYF
cdr3_nt: TGTGCCAGCAGTCCCCCTTGGCGGGGGGGCCCCTCCTACGAGCAGTACTTC

j_call: TRBJ2-3
clone_size: NA
d_call: NA
v_call: TRBV6-4
cdr3_aa: CASSDLSGGSTDTQYF
cdr3_nt: TGTGCCAGCAGTGACCTTAGCGGAGGGAGTACAGATACGCAGTATTTT